This T cell receptor (beta chain) is drawn from a study of tumor-infiltrating lymphocytes in primary liver carcinoma. TCR beta cDNA was made from 400 to 500 ng total RNA with a constant-region primer. ARM-PCR was slightly modified, and three nested multiplex PCR rounds with it gave rise to the TCR beta libraries. The first two PCR rounds used TRBV1-TRBV30 forward primers with a C-beta reverse primer, roughly 10 cycles each. Using its own MiXCR run on the multiplex PCR reads, TCRdb lists one record per CDR3 protein. The sample lists roughly 180,000 distinct CDR3 sequences, over 50% seen once, with approximately 67% in the top ten. The CDR3 contains 14 residues. V was pared by 7 bases and J by 0 bases, with 13 bases between. The germline V gene encodes CDR1 SGHDN and CDR2 FVKESK. Unsorted whole blood yielded blood RNA, and germline DNA was extracted as well.

Sequenced: peripheral blood. This sequence joins TRBV14 and TRBJ2-7; D is tentatively TRBD1 or TRBD2 (5 bases each). This TCR was sampled from a man aged 35-49 years with primary liver carcinoma and hepatitis B virus infection. CDR3 sequence (DNA): TGTGCCAGCAACTCTGGGGGAGCCTCCTACGAGCAGTACTTC. It yields the protein CASNSGGASYEQYF.